Listed here are 9 T cell receptor beta chains from one sample, sequenced in a study of beta chain features in type 1 diabetes. Expressed TCRB transcripts were sequenced because the isolated RNA had all been reverse transcribed beforehand. TCRdb's table, derived via immunoSEQ multiplex PCR, lists solely in-frame clones and lacks some. In the table there are fewer than 350,000 clones, 15% of which are singletons. No cognate antigen is known for these TCRs. General study results and limits: Shorter TCRB CDR3s, moderately but significantly so, were found in Type 1 diabetes patients in all four CD4+ subsets.

Source material: naive CD4+ T cells from blood. Source of these receptors: a man between 18 and 29 years old with type 1 diabetes.

The chain uses TRBV6-6 and TRBJ1-2, with a weak D call TRBD1 (6 bases). The CDR3 is 13 residues long. Trimming took off 2 bases at V and 12 bases at J, with 16 bases between the two ends. Germline-derived CDR1 and CDR2 are MNHNY and SVGAGI (reference sequence). The CDR3 loop reads CASSYRGETGDTF. CDR3 in DNA: TGTGCCAGCAGTTACCGAGGGGAGACAGGTGACACCTTC.

The chain is built from TRBV7-2 and TRBJ1-5; no firm D call. The CDR3 has 15 residues. The ends were cut back, 4 bases at V and 6 bases at J, with 16 bases in the middle. The germline V gene encodes CDR1 SGHTA and CDR2 FQGNSA. The CDR3 sequence: CASSYGSGEGQPQHF. Written as DNA, the CDR3 is TGTGCCAGCAGCTACGGGAGTGGGGAGGGTCAGCCCCAGCATTTT.

The rearrangement uses TRBV5-4 and TRBJ2-1, with D unresolved. Deletions cut 4 bases from V and 4 bases from J, with 12 bases between. The CDR3 extends over 14 amino acids. The germline V gene encodes CDR1 SGHNT and CDR2 YYREEE (reference sequence). As DNA, the CDR3 is TGTGCCAGCAGCCCGAGAGAGGCTTACAATGAGCAGTTCTTC. Its translation: CASSPREAYNEQFF.

This chain connects TRBV30 to TRBJ1-2, with D unresolved. This CDR3 is built from 12 residues. V shed 2 bases and J shed 2 bases, with 6 bases lying between them. The germline CDR1 and CDR2 sequences are GTSNPN and SVGIG (reference sequence). The CDR3 is CAWSPLNYGYTF. The CDR3 nucleotides are TGTGCCTGGAGTCCGTTAAACTATGGCTACACCTTC.

This clone was detected only a few times. The sample holds other DNA sequences that translate to the same CDR3. This chain connects TRBV9 to TRBJ2-7; D is perhaps TRBD2 (5 bases). The CDR3 is 13 residues long. The V gene lost 3 bases and the J gene lost 0 bases, with 7 bases spanning the gap. The germline V gene has CDR1 SGDLS and CDR2 YYNGEE. In nucleotides, the CDR3 is TGTGCCAGCAGCGCGGGGTCCTCCTACGAGCAGTACTTC. This sequence encodes CASSAGSSYEQYF.

This clone has more than one count but fewer than ten. This sequence joins TRBV30 and TRBJ2-2; 7 bases line up with TRBD2. J was trimmed by 6 bases and V by 5 bases; bases with no gene match: 6. This CDR3 is 13 amino acids long. Germline V lookup: CDR1 GTSNPN, CDR2 SVGIG (reference sequence). CDR3 region: CAWGRTRPGELFF. DNA for the CDR3: TGTGCCTGGGGCCGGACTAGACCCGGGGAGCTGTTTTTT.

The V and J genes are TRBV5-1 and TRBJ1-4; possibly TRBD1 for D (5 bases). The CDR3 length is 15 residues. The germline V and J ends were trimmed by 0 bases and 4 bases, with 10 bases remaining between them. Germline V gene lookup returns CDR1 SGHRS and CDR2 YFSETQ. CDR3 loop: CASSLGGAFNEKLFF. The CDR3 DNA reads TGCGCCAGCAGCTTGGGTGGGGCATTTAATGAAAAACTGTTTTTT. Full variable domain (remainder filled in from reference TRBV5-1 and TRBJ1-4): KAGVTQTPRYLIKTRGQQVTLSCSPISGHRSVSWYQQTPGQGLQFLFEYFSETQRNKGNFPGRFSGRQFSNSRSEMNVSTLELGDSALYLCASSLGGAFNEKLFFGSGTQLSVL.

The table lists this clone with a few counts. The chain links TRBV5-4 to TRBJ2-5; D is uncertain. The CDR3 totals 14 residues. The germline V gene has CDR1 SGHNT and CDR2 YYREEE (reference sequence). V was pared by 4 bases and J by 5 bases, with 15 bases between. This CDR3 reads CASSPVYGAETQYF. The CDR3 coding sequence is TGTGCCAGCAGCCCGGTTTATGGTGCGGAGACCCAGTACTTC.

The rearrangement joins TRBV7-6 to TRBJ2-3, with 8 bases aligning to TRBD1. V dropped 4 bases and J dropped 3; count of bases not matched to a gene: 9. The germline V gene encodes CDR1 SGHVS and CDR2 FNYEAQ. This CDR3 contains 16 residues. Here the CDR3 reads CASSSRQGLTTDTQYF. The CDR3 bases are TGTGCCAGCAGCTCGCGACAGGGGTTGACGACAGATACGCAGTATTTT.